The present T cell receptor (beta chain) was sequenced within a study of T-cell memory formation after mild COVID-19. TCRdb re-called the 5' RACE reads with MiXCR, one entry per CDR3 protein. Here the sample spans 560,000 or so distinct CDR3 sequences, 15% to 20% being singletons. Sequencing input: PBMCs or a T cell subset sorted from them (not recorded which). The receptor's source is an adult woman who had mild COVID-19 (a few samples of this study predate the infection). Cell type and time point are not known.

CDR3 residues: CASSEAGRGGREAFF. DNA of the CDR3: TGCGCCAGCAGCGAGGCAGGGCGGGGTGGAAGGGAAGCTTTCTTT. This chain connects TRBV5-1 to TRBJ1-1, with a tentative D call TRBD1 (5 bases). Trimming pared 4 bases from V and 8 bases from J, leaving 21 bases between. The germline gives CDR1 SGHRS, CDR2 YFSETQ. The CDR3 is 15 residues long.